The next 2 T cell receptor beta chains were all read from a single sample in a study of T cells in tumors after PD-1 blockade. Some clones are missing from TCRdb's copy, which holds only in-frame ones; the method was immunoSEQ multiplex PCR. The sample has fewer than 55,000 clones; more than 65% are singletons. The sequencing here drew on PBMCs, taken before anti-PD-1 treatment. The receptors originated from a human donor with basal cell carcinoma.

The chain joins TRBV27 to TRBJ2-3; 7 positions agree with TRBD2. The V gene end was trimmed by 3 bases and the J gene end by 2 bases; junction bases not matched to a gene: 11. The CDR3 consists of 17 residues. Germline CDR1 reads MNHEY; CDR2 reads SMNVEV (reference sequence). The CDR3 nucleotides read TGTGCCAGCAGTTTCCTGCTGGCGGGGGTTACCACAGATACGCAGTATTTT. Translated, it gives CASSFLLAGVTTDTQYF.

The J gene is TRBJ2-5, the V gene TRBV29-1; no clear D. The CDR3 extends over 11 amino acids. Germline V lookup: CDR1 SQVTM, CDR2 ANQGSEA. The V gene lost 4 bases and the J gene lost 5 bases, with 8 bases spanning the gap. In DNA form, the CDR3 reads TGCAGCGTTGTTAGGGTCGAGACCCAGTACTTC. Residues: CSVVRVETQYF.